This T cell receptor beta chain is from a study of cytomegalovirus exposure and HLA in healthy donors. Study-wide results and limits: Through in vitro validation, three CMV-associated chains were shown to be specific for CMV antigens.

The CDR3 loop spans 14 amino acids. The V end lost 4 bases, the J end lost 3 bases, and 10 bases lay between the germline ends. Germline loops: CDR1 SNHLY, CDR2 FYNNEI. As concerns this clone: No antigen is known for it.

60 Vbeta and 13 Jbeta primers were used in PCR. The table came from immunoSEQ multiplex PCR; TCRdb's copy has only in-frame clones and leaves some out. The sample carries over 65,000 clones, about three quarters recorded once. Sequencing was carried out using PBMCs. The sequence came from a man aged 35 to 55 in good health and CMV-seronegative. V and J are TRBV2 and TRBJ1-5; D is uncertain. The CDR3 sequence: CASSGPGVNQPQHF. The CDR3, as DNA: TGTGCCAGCAGTGGCCCAGGTGTCAATCAGCCCCAGCATTTT.